This TCR beta chain was captured in a study of shared clonotypes between healthy human individuals. Study-level points and caveats: The four-donor shared clonotypes exceeded non-shared clonotypes in generation probability, with non-shared ones scoring lower.

The V and J ends lost 0 bases and 6 bases respectively, with 9 bases between them. CDR3 length: 13 amino acids. Germline CDR1 and CDR2: MNHEY and SVGAGI. Sequenced by immunoSEQ multiplex PCR; TCRdb stores in-frame clones only, minus some. The top ten hold about 1.5% of the sample, which has about 1 million clones, 65% to 75% seen once. Everyone who donated was a Caucasian adult who lived in Nashville, Tennessee. Remarks on this clone: The target antigen is unknown.

The chain employs TRBV6-5 and TRBJ2-7; D possibly corresponds to TRBD2 (5 bases). This receptor was taken from a man in his late teens or twenties in good health. The sequenced sample consisted of memory CD4+ T cells sorted from blood. Subset in this sample: CD45RA-negative fraction. The CDR3: CASSYSGISEQYF. The CDR3 DNA reads as TGTGCCAGCAGTTACTCCGGGATTTCCGAGCAGTACTTC.